This entry describes one T cell receptor (beta chain). Its antigen is undetermined. The source of the sample is a study of CXCR3-negative and CXCR3-positive naive CD8 T cells. Whole-study findings and limits: Whereas both naive subsets had comparably high diversity, memory CD8+ cells had much lower diversity.

CDR1 and CDR2 (germline): MGHRA, YSYEKL. This CDR3 comprises 14 residues. The libraries of TRB cDNA were constructed through 5' RACE using UMI labels. TCRdb reworked the 5' RACE reads into one entry per CDR3 protein, no DNA. There are 45,000 to 60,000 distinct CDR3 sequences in the sample, with 20% to 25% held by the top ten. The J gene is TRBJ2-7, the V gene TRBV4-1; TCRdb's assignment of TRBD1 cannot be checked, as there is no DNA. The clonotype comes from a human donor in good health. Some clones in this sample may be carry-over from other donors' samples. The sample taken for sequencing was memory CD8+ T cells from blood. The CDR3 is CASSPGTGVGEQYF.